This T cell receptor (beta chain) was observed in a study of blood T cell repertoires in COVID-19. Study at large: The origin of the acute and convalescent COVID-19 samples was the United States, Italy and Spain. The cDNA or gDNA used as material had been derived from T cells, B-cell-depleted T cells, or PBMCs.

The ends lost 0 bases at V and 3 bases at J; junction bases unmatched: 4. The length of the CDR3 is 15 residues. From germline, CDR1 is SGHRS and CDR2 YFSETQ. In the original analysis: Researchers report that nucleated cell counts were estimated from reference gene primer amplification. Assay: immunoSEQ multiplex PCR; the TCRdb copy retains only in-frame clones and omits some. V, J and clone size are those of that table, while D and trimming were read from the DNA. The data contain roughly 100,000 clones, about 88% of them seen just once; the ten biggest clones take up roughly 6.2%. The receptor was isolated from a human donor in a cohort sampled during active COVID-19. The V call is TRBV5-1, the J call TRBJ2-7; 9 bases line up with TRBD1. Sequencing used peripheral blood. CDR3 DNA: TGCGCCAGCAGCTTGGGGACAGGGGCTTTCTACGAGCAGTACTTC. Its translation is CASSLGTGAFYEQYF.